Below, 12 T cell receptor beta chains from the same sample are listed, as sequenced in a study of beta chain features in type 1 diabetes. As every portion of the isolated RNA was reverse transcribed, the sequencing read expressed TCRB transcripts. Assay used: immunoSEQ multiplex PCR; TCRdb lists only in-frame clones, some missing. The sample has about 180,000 clones; about 13% are singletons. Specimen: central memory CD4+ T cells from blood. The origin of the receptors is a woman under 30 in good health.

The V and J genes are TRBV30 and TRBJ1-1; TRBD1 agrees at 8 bases. The CDR3 has 11 residues. The V and J ends lost 5 bases and 8 bases, in that order; junction bases with no gene match: 4. Germline CDR1 and CDR2: GTSNPN and SVGIG (reference sequence). CDR3 sequence (DNA): TGTGCCTGGGCCCGGGACAGGGAAGCTTTCTTT. As protein: CAWARDREAFF.

The chain couples TRBV7-3 to TRBJ1-1, with TRBD1 matching 7 bases. The CDR3 is made up of 14 amino acids. The germline gives CDR1 SGHTA, CDR2 FQGTGA. The V gene end was trimmed by 5 bases and the J gene end by 5 bases; junction bases not matched to a gene: 8. Written as DNA, the CDR3 is TGTGCCAGCAGCGTACTTCAGGGGGGAACTGAAGCTTTCTTT. Amino acids: CASSVLQGGTEAFF.

This chain connects TRBV9 to TRBJ2-5; 9 nucleotides match TRBD1. The CDR3 sequence is 16 residues long. Trimming at V came to 2 bases and at J to 1 base, leaving 6 bases not matched to a gene. The germline V gene has CDR1 SGDLS and CDR2 YYNGEE. CDR3 sequence (DNA): TGTGCCAGCAGCGTTTCCGGACAGGGGAGCCAAGAGACCCAGTACTTC. Its translation is CASSVSGQGSQETQYF.

This chain uses TRBV14 with TRBJ1-2, with 8 bases matching TRBD1. V was clipped by 1 base and J by 6 bases; unmatched bases: 4. The CDR3 has 14 residues. Germline V gene data show CDR1 as SGHDN and CDR2 as FVKESK. The CDR3 loop is CASSQGQGWDGYTF. The CDR3 DNA reads TGTGCCAGCAGCCAAGGACAGGGGTGGGATGGCTACACCTTC. Combining the CDR3 with reference TRBV14 and TRBJ1-2 gives the whole variable domain EAGVTQFPSHSVIEKGQTVTLRCDPISGHDNLYWYRRVMGKEIKFLLHFVKESKQDESGMPNNRFLAERTGGTYSTLKVQPAELEDSGVYFCASSQGQGWDGYTFGSGTRLTVV.

The sample holds a few counts of this clone. The chain links TRBV11-2 to TRBJ2-1; D is ambiguous. The CDR3 extends over 11 amino acids. Trimming left V 5 bases short and J 10 bases short, with 9 bases between. Germline V gene lookup returns CDR1 SGHAT and CDR2 FQNNGV. As DNA, the CDR3 is TGTGCCAGCAGCGCGATATTGGAGCAGTTCTTC. Protein: CASSAILEQFF.

The chain joins TRBV9 to TRBJ2-7, with 14 positions matching TRBD2. V trimming: 0 bases; J trimming: 0 bases; junction bases outside the gene matches: 2. This CDR3 spans 17 amino acids. Germline V CDR1 and CDR2: SGDLS, YYNGEE. CDR3 in amino acids: CASSVAGTSGSSYEQYF. In DNA form, the CDR3 reads TGTGCCAGCAGCGTAGCTGGGACTAGCGGGAGCTCCTACGAGCAGTACTTC.

The CDR3 DNA follows: TGCGCCAGCAGCCTCGGGACTAGCGGGGGCCTCTACAATGAGCAGTTCTTC. Its protein product is CASSLGTSGGLYNEQFF. The gene calls are TRBV5-1 and TRBJ2-1; TRBD2 matches 14 bases. This CDR3 contains 17 residues. V was clipped by 4 bases and J by 3 bases; unmatched bases: 6. CDR1 SGHRS and CDR2 YFSETQ come from the germline V gene.

The chain recombines TRBV6-5 with TRBJ1-2, with 9 bases that match TRBD1. With V trimmed by 6 bases and J by 5 bases, 10 bases remained unmatched. The CDR3 has 15 amino acids. Germline CDR1 is MNHEY and CDR2 is SVGAGI. The CDR3 DNA reads as TGTGCCAGCAGGTACAGGGGGCGGCTTCTGTATGGCTACACCTTC. Translated, it gives CASRYRGRLLYGYTF.

This clone was seen more than once but under ten times. The chain employs TRBV30 and TRBJ2-7; 7 bases are shared with TRBD2. Germline values: CDR1 GTSNPN, CDR2 SVGIG (reference sequence). This CDR3 comprises 14 residues. Losses at the gene ends were 8 bases for V and 3 bases for J; bases not matched to a gene: 13. In DNA, the CDR3 is TGTGCCCAAGGTGGTGCGGGAGAATTCTACGAGCAGTACTTC. This sequence encodes CAQGGAGEFYEQYF.

This clone came up a few times. The chain joins TRBV29-1 to TRBJ1-4; D possibly corresponds to TRBD1 (6 bases). This CDR3 has 13 residues. V was pared by 4 bases and J by 7 bases, with 13 bases between. The V gene's germline CDR1 is SQVTM and CDR2 ANQGSEA. The CDR3 spells CSVAERQVEKLFF. The DNA for the CDR3 is TGCAGCGTTGCCGAAAGACAGGTTGAAAAACTGTTTTTT.

This clone was seen a handful of times. The chain recombines TRBV30 with TRBJ2-3, with TRBD2 identical over 8 bases. The CDR3 consists of 15 residues. The ends lost 4 bases at V and 4 bases at J; junction bases unmatched: 10. The germline V gene encodes CDR1 GTSNPN and CDR2 SVGIG (reference sequence). The CDR3 DNA is TGTGCCTGGACCCATAGCGGGAAGATATCAGATACGCAGTATTTT. Its translation: CAWTHSGKISDTQYF.

This clone was detected only a few times. This chain connects TRBV4-3 to TRBJ2-5; TRBD1 matches 10 bases. CDR1 is LGHNA, CDR2 YSLEER, per germline. With 2 bases clipped from V and 8 bases from J, the junction kept 5 bases outside the gene matches. The CDR3 has 14 amino acids. CDR3 in DNA: TGCGCCAGCAGCCAACAGGGGGACAGGGGAACCCAGTACTTC. Protein product: CASSQQGDRGTQYF.